Presented here are 19 T cell receptor beta chains from one specimen sequenced in a study of CD8 T cells in Susac syndrome. The authors reverse transcribed roughly 0.5 to 1 ug RNA with random hexamers. One entry per CDR3 protein, called by TCRdb with MiXCR from the immunoSEQ multiplex PCR reads. The table lists under 95,000 distinct CDR3 sequences, 90% to 95% of them singletons. Sequencing was carried out using CD4+ T cells from PBMCs. Receptors were obtained from a human donor with Susac syndrome.

V usage is TRBV14 and J usage is TRBJ2-3, with D possibly being TRBD2 (5 bases). The CDR3 has 15 amino acids. Trimming pared 6 bases from V and 2 bases from J, leaving 15 bases between. CDR1 and CDR2 (germline): SGHDN, FVKESK. In DNA form, the CDR3 reads TGTGCCAGCAGGTTAGGCAGGAGGATCACAGATACGCAGTATTTT. Its protein is CASRLGRRITDTQYF.

This clonotype appeared a single time. The CDR3 region is CSAAPRDRGFGYTF. The CDR3 DNA sequence: TGCAGTGCTGCCCCCCGGGACAGGGGCTTTGGCTACACCTTC. This rearrangement joins TRBV20-1 to TRBJ1-2; TRBD1 matches 10 bases. Germline V lookup: CDR1 DFQATT, CDR2 SNEGSKA (reference sequence). This CDR3 region has 14 residues. V shed 5 bases and J 7 bases; nucleotides not matched to a gene: 10.

The rearrangement joins TRBV14 to TRBJ1-5, with D unclear. This CDR3 spans 13 amino acids. Germline loops: CDR1 SGHDN, CDR2 FVKESK. V lost 5 bases, J lost 4 bases, and 9 bases lay in between. DNA of the CDR3: TGTGCCAGCAGCTTCACTGGTAATCAGCCCCAGCATTTT. This translates into CASSFTGNQPQHF.

This chain connects TRBV7-2 to TRBJ2-2; D remains ambiguous. Germline V lookup: CDR1 SGHTA, CDR2 FQGNSA. This CDR3 is built from 13 residues. Between the trimmed V and J ends, which lost 5 bases and 7 bases, there was a span of 11 bases. The CDR3 coding sequence is TGTGCCAGCAGCGAGCGACCCGACGGGGAGCTGTTTTTT. Translating it yields CASSERPDGELFF.

The chain combines TRBV7-2 with TRBJ2-1, with D possibly being TRBD1 (5 bases). The germline V gene encodes CDR1 SGHTA and CDR2 FQGNSA. The CDR3 totals 15 residues. Between the trimmed V and J ends, which lost 3 bases and 0 bases, there was a span of 9 bases. The chain's CDR3 is CASSFDRRSYNEQFF. The CDR3 DNA follows: TGTGCCAGCAGCTTTGACAGACGCTCCTACAATGAGCAGTTCTTC.

J is TRBJ1-2 and V is TRBV2; D is ambiguous. Germline CDR1 and CDR2: SNHLY and FYNNEI. The CDR3 is made up of 14 amino acids. The V end lost 6 bases, the J end lost 5 bases, and 16 bases lay between the germline ends. CDR3 sequence: CASSLEGDSYGYTF. The CDR3 DNA sequence: TGTGCCAGCAGCCTCGAGGGCGATAGTTATGGCTACACCTTC.

This sequence joins TRBV4-1 and TRBJ2-1; 11 nucleotides agree with TRBD2. This CDR3 is 16 amino acids long. Germline assignment: CDR1 MGHRA and CDR2 YSYEKL. V was pared by 4 bases and J by 7 bases, with 9 bases of the junction left unmatched. The CDR3 DNA sequence: TGCGCCAGCAGCCCTTCCCCTAGCGGGGGGCGGAATGAGCAGTTCTTC. Its protein is CASSPSPSGGRNEQFF.

V usage is TRBV7-6 and J usage is TRBJ1-6; D unresolved. This CDR3 is built from 18 residues. Per germline, CDR1 SGHVS and CDR2 FNYEAQ. The V gene lost 0 bases and the J gene lost 6 bases, with 18 bases spanning the gap. The DNA for the CDR3 is TGTGCCAGCAGCTTAGCGCTCGCGACGGACTTCTTTAATTCACCCCTCCACTTT. It translates to CASSLALATDFFNSPLHF.

This chain connects TRBV30 to TRBJ1-2, with D possibly being TRBD1 (5 bases). V dropped 2 bases and J dropped 1 base, with 14 bases sitting between them. The CDR3 has 15 residues. Germline lookup yields CDR1 GTSNPN and CDR2 SVGIG (reference sequence). The CDR3, as DNA: TGTGCCTGGAGTCCCCTTCAGGGCCTTAACTATGGCTACACCTTC. Its translation is CAWSPLQGLNYGYTF.

V and J are TRBV20-1 and TRBJ1-6; 7 nucleotides agree with TRBD1. Germline V CDR1 and CDR2: DFQATT, SNEGSKA (reference sequence). The V gene end was trimmed by 5 bases and the J gene end by 7 bases; junction bases not matched to a gene: 5. The CDR3 is made up of 13 amino acids. CDR3 nucleotides: TGCAGTGCTGGCGTGGACAGGAATTCACCCCTCCACTTT. Amino acids: CSAGVDRNSPLHF.

About this clonotype itself: Sequence at one end of the junction differs from germline and may be a read error. This sequence joins TRBV5-4 and TRBJ1-1; D is undetermined. The length of the CDR3 is 13 residues. Looked up from germline, CDR1 is SGHNT and CDR2 is YYREEE (reference sequence). CDR3 coding DNA: TGTGCCGGCAGCTTGGATGTGAACACTGAAGCTTTCTTT. This encodes CAGSLDVNTEAFF.

The genes are TRBV20-1 and TRBJ2-5; TRBD2 matches at 7 bases. V trimming: 5 bases; J trimming: 2 bases; junction bases outside the gene matches: 5. The CDR3 is made up of 13 amino acids. Germline CDR1 DFQATT, CDR2 SNEGSKA (reference sequence). CDR3 residues: CSASSGGQETQYF. DNA of the CDR3: TGCAGTGCTTCTTCGGGGGGACAAGAGACCCAGTACTTC.

The chain has TRBV3-1 and TRBJ2-5; D is possibly TRBD1 (6 bases). CDR1 is LGHDT, CDR2 YNNKEL, per germline (reference sequence). V was cut by 5 bases and J by 3 bases, with 16 bases left in between. This CDR3 region has 15 residues. The CDR3 protein is CASSRLWTEKETQYF. In nucleotides, the CDR3 is TGTGCCAGCAGCAGACTTTGGACAGAAAAAGAGACCCAGTACTTC.

The chain has TRBV2 and TRBJ2-5; a possible D gene is TRBD1 (5 bases). Trimming cost V 8 bases and J 1 base, with 17 bases left between them. Germline V gene lookup returns CDR1 SNHLY and CDR2 FYNNEI. This CDR3 contains 15 residues. The CDR3 DNA sequence: TGTGCCAGCCGGACATACCAAGGGGTCCAAGAGACCCAGTACTTC. It codes for CASRTYQGVQETQYF.

The rearrangement joins TRBV20-1 to TRBJ1-2; D may be TRBD1 (6 bases). CDR3 size: 13 residues. Germline V CDR1 and CDR2: DFQATT, SNEGSKA (reference sequence). Trimming shortened V by 0 bases and J by 7 bases, and 12 bases separated the two germline ends. The CDR3 DNA sequence: TGCAGTGCTAGAGATCGGGGGCTTGCTGGCTACACCTTC. As protein: CSARDRGLAGYTF.

CDR3 in amino acids: CASSLGLAGIQETQYF. The CDR3 DNA is TGCGCCAGCAGCCTCGGACTAGCGGGCATCCAAGAGACCCAGTACTTC. This chain joins TRBV4-1 and TRBJ2-5; TRBD2 agrees at 11 bases. Germline trimming cut 4 bases from V and 1 base from J; bases unmatched to any gene: 5. Germline V CDR1 and CDR2: MGHRA, YSYEKL. This CDR3 spans 16 amino acids.

The chain has TRBV11-3 and TRBJ2-1; 16 positions agree with TRBD2. Per germline, CDR1 SGHNT and CDR2 YENEEA. The CDR3 totals 17 residues. With V trimmed by 0 bases and J by 7 bases, 3 bases remained unmatched. CDR3 nucleotide sequence: TGTGCCAGCAGCTTAGATTCGGGACTAGCGGGGGGGAATGAGCAGTTCTTC. This translates into CASSLDSGLAGGNEQFF. Full variable domain (remainder filled in from reference TRBV11-3 and TRBJ2-1): EAGVVQSPRYKIIEKKQPVAFWCNPISGHNTLYWYLQNLGQGPELLIRYENEEAVDDSQLPKDRFSAERLKGVDSTLKIQPAELGDSAVYLCASSLDSGLAGGNEQFFGPGTRLTVL.

The gene calls are TRBV27 and TRBJ2-1, with D hard to call. V lost 3 bases to trimming and J lost 2 bases, with 8 bases between them. The CDR3 runs to 14 residues. CDR1 MNHEY and CDR2 SMNVEV come from the germline V gene (reference sequence). CDR3: CASSFGLAYNEQFF. CDR3 sequence (DNA): TGTGCCAGCAGTTTCGGGCTTGCCTACAATGAGCAGTTCTTC.

The CDR3 bases are TGTGCCAGCGGTACTGGGAGGTCCGATACGCAGTATTTT. It yields the protein CASGTGRSDTQYF. The chain links TRBV7-9 to TRBJ2-3; possibly TRBD2 for D (6 bases). V gave up 8 bases and J gave up 6 bases, with 15 bases separating them. This CDR3 comprises 13 residues. Germline CDR1 reads SEHNR; CDR2 reads FQNEAQ (reference sequence).